The source of this T cell receptor beta chain is a study of technical replicates of blood from a few donors. This CDR3 is 13 amino acids long. Germline CDR1 is SQVTM and CDR2 is ANQGSEA. V was clipped by 8 bases and J by 4 bases, with 14 bases between them. Assay: immunoSEQ multiplex PCR; the TCRdb copy retains only in-frame clones and omits some. The sample lists over 85,000 clones; less than 95% were seen once. The chain links TRBV29-1 to TRBJ2-2; D is unresolved. The sequenced sample was T cells isolated from PBMCs. The clonotype originates from a human donor in good health. The CDR3 DNA follows: TGCAGCCTTAGAGACATTCGCACCGGGGAGCTGTTTTTT. Translation gives CSLRDIRTGELFF.